This TCR beta chain was sequenced for a study of beta chain features in type 1 diabetes. Regarding the study as a whole: Naive, central memory and Treg TCRB repertoires appeared more alike in patients than in healthy donors.

This clone has more than one count but fewer than ten. The antigen is undetermined. The sequenced template was cDNA made from the entire isolated RNA. Some clones are missing from TCRdb's copy, which holds only in-frame ones; the method was immunoSEQ multiplex PCR. This repertoire shows some 240,000 clones, around 9.9% found once; its top ten account for over 1%. The CDR3 loop spans 16 amino acids. From germline, CDR1 is SEHNR and CDR2 FQNEAQ (reference sequence). V lost 1 base, J lost 3 bases, and 16 bases lay in between. The sequence derives from a man younger than 30 in good health. This rearrangement joins TRBV7-9 to TRBJ2-7; TRBD2 is a possible D gene (6 bases). Sequencing was carried out using central memory CD4+ T cells from blood. CDR3 DNA: TGTGCCAGCAGCTTAGGTCAGGGAGGTTTTCTCTACGAGCAGTACTTC. Protein: CASSLGQGGFLYEQYF.